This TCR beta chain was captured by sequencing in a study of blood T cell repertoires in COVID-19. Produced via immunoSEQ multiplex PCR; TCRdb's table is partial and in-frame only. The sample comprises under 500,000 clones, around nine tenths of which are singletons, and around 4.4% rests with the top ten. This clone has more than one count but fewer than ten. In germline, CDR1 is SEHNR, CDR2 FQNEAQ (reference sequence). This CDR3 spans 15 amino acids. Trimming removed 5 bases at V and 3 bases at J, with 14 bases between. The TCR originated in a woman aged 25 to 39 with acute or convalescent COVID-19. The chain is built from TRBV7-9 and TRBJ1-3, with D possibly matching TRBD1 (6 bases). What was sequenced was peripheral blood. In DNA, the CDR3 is TGTGCCAGCAGCCGGGACAACTCATTTGGAAACACCATATATTTT. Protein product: CASSRDNSFGNTIYF. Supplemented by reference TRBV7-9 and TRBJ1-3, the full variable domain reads DTGVSQNPRHKITKRGQNVTFRCDPISEHNRLYWYRQTLGQGPEFLTYFQNEAQLEKSRLLSDRFSAERPKGSFSTLEIQRTEQGDSAMYLCASSRDNSFGNTIYFGEGSWLTVV.